This T cell receptor beta chain was recovered during a study of T cells in Graves' hyperthyroidism and ophthalmopathy (dated by TCRdb to between 2019 and 2020). Looking at the study overall: Peripheral blood was collected at initial diagnosis, before any treatment. To identify TCR V-J signatures that set the groups apart, the researchers used a discovery cohort of about a hundred patients, made up of about 44 with Graves' ophthalmopathy and 57 with stable Graves' hyperthyroidism. Whether ophthalmopathy could be predicted prospectively was tested in an independent validation cohort made up of approximately 19 hyperthyroidism patients plus 17 patients who later progressed to ophthalmopathy. The approximately 90 discovery patients were divided at random into training and test sets in a 7:3 ratio. The study also compared thyroid tissue and blood T-cell repertoires from a handful of Graves' hyperthyroidism patients. After blood sampling, hyperthyroidism patients were treated with methimazole at a starting dose of 30 mg daily, and ophthalmopathy patients were treated with high-dose intravenous methylprednisolone. According to the paper, TCR Vbeta CDR3 sequencing was carried out on approximately 140 peripheral blood samples, which came from some 41 ophthalmopathy, roughly 75 hyperthyroidism and roughly 17 progressor patients.

Amplification of TCR beta CDR3 regions was carried out from RNA transcripts. A first-round RT-PCR of the TCR CDR3 used the HTBI primer set with the Qiagen OneStep RT-PCR kit. The libraries were constructed in a second round of multiplex PCR and then size-selected and purified. The libraries were sequenced on an Illumina HiSeq2000 using paired-end 100 bp reads. From the authors' description of their analysis: SOAPnuke was used to process the raw data, with reads discarded if the reads contained adapters or uncalled bases, had a mean Phred below 15, or lacked an exact constant-primer or identifier match. COPE v1.2.5 was used to merge the high-quality paired reads, and each unique nucleotide sequence was defined as a clonotype. MiTCR v1.1 was used to align the clonotypes against IMGT TRBV, TRBD and TRBJ reference segments. The analysis was restricted to V-J combinations with a frequency above 0.0001, which together covered approximately 99% of the repertoires. The TCS score was defined as F50 (clonal expansion) divided by E x V (chaos), with BLOSUM62-based TCRdist calculated between CDR3 peptides within each V-J. Welch's t-statistics and random forest reduced 500 to 550 V-J features to around 14, which were used in a naive Bayes classifier (R e1071). Clones were called with MiXCR by TCRdb after fastp trimmed the public reads at Q25, and only in-frame beta chains were retained. Entries are consolidated by CDR3 protein sequence, retaining the most common genes and DNA. These V and J calls are TCRdb output, not the study's own analysis. Present in this sample are roughly 600,000 distinct CDR3 sequences, approximately 14% of which were seen just once. The top ten constitute approximately 13% of the sample.

Study-level results and caveats: In validation, the model predicted progression to ophthalmopathy with just under 71% sensitivity and roughly 72% specificity, a median of 6.5 months before onset. Sample size was not statistically predetermined, and blinding of investigators to group allocation was not performed. In cross-validation, a model built on a 13 V-J signature told ophthalmopathy apart from stable hyperthyroidism with roughly 87% sensitivity and about 81% specificity, and in testing the same model reached 80%/75%. Most expanded thyroid clonotypes (frequency above 0.001) were also found in blood, which suggests that blood repertoires may mirror thyroid immune responses.

This clonotype showed up many times. Its antigen specificity is not known. Per-base quality was not reported, and no clone a single base away is much larger than it. Moderately to severely active disease, a Clinical Activity Score of at least 3, a NOSPECS grade of at least 4, and a duration under 3 months were present in ophthalmopathy patients. Patients with uncontrolled infections, other autoimmune diseases, pregnancy or lactation were excluded. Diagnoses were established on the basis of clinical symptoms, serum thyroxine and TRAb, thyroid ultrasound, and orbital computed tomography. PBMCs were separated from approximately 9.9 ml of fresh peripheral blood using Ficoll-Paque density gradient centrifugation. Total RNA was extracted with Trizol reagent, and quality was checked on an Agilent 2100 Bioanalyzer. As encoded in the germline V gene, CDR1 is MDHEN while CDR2 is SYDVKM. The CDR3, from cysteine to phenylalanine, totals 13 residues. The retained sequence is limited to the CDR3, 39 bases, with the frame set at the first base. V is pared back by 4 bases and J by 6 bases, with 13 bases lying between the germline termini.

The rearrangement joined TRBV28 to TRBJ2-7; the best D guess is TRBD1, with 5 bases matching. The clonotype comes from a woman aged 50 to 60 with Graves' ophthalmopathy. The material sequenced was blood. The CDR3 region has the sequence CASSWQGGGEQYF. The DNA reads TGTGCCAGCAGTTGGCAGGGCGGTGGCGAGCAGTACTTC.